This TCR beta chain was captured in a study of early T cells in non-severe SARS-CoV-2 infection. MiXCR was run by TCRdb on the 5' RACE reads, yielding one entry per CDR3 protein. The sample consists of tens of thousands of distinct CDR3 sequences, over 5% of them appearing once. This clonotype was observed a handful of times. Germline V gene sequence: CDR1 LNHDA, CDR2 SQIVND (reference sequence). The trim removed 5 bases at V and 7 bases at J, leaving 5 bases unmatched. The CDR3 loop spans 13 amino acids. V and J are TRBV19 and TRBJ1-2, with TRBD1 matching 9 bases. The specimen sequenced was whole blood. This TCR was recovered from an adult who was a healthcare worker with PCR-confirmed SARS-CoV-2 infection or an uninfected control (not recorded which). As DNA, the CDR3 is TGTGCCAGTAGTCCCGGGACAGGGTTTGGCTACACCTTC. Translating gives CASSPGTGFGYTF.